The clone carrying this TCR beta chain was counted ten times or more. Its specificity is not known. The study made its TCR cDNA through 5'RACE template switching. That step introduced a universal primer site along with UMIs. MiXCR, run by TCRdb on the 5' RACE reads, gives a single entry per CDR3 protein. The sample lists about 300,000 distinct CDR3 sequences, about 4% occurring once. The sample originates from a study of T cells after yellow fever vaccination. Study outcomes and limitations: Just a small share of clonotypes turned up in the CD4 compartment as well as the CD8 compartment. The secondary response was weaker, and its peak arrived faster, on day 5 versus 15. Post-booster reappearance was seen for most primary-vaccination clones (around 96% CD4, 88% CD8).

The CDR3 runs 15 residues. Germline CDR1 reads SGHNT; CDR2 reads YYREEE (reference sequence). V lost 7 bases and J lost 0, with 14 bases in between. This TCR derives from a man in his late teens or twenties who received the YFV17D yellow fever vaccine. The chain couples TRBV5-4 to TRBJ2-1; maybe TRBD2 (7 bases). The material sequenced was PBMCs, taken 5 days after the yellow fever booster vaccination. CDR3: CASSEGGGSYNEQFF. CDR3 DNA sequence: TGTGCCAGCTCGGAAGGGGGGGGCTCCTACAATGAGCAGTTCTTC.